These 18 T cell receptor beta chains were sequenced from one sample in a study of human thymus T cells (dated by TCRdb to the early 2020s). Thymus tissue was collected as surgical resects that were removed during corrective cardiac surgery. Libraries were prepared through the immunoSEQ multiplex PCR assay. TCRdb carries this immuneACCESS record with in-frame sequences only. Its versions omit some clonotypes, under half of them owing to an unresolved V gene in the studies checked, with the rest unexplained. Here the sample has approximately 70,000 clones; 85% to 95% occur a single time. The biggest ten clones account for about 0.03% of the sample. Sequenced sample: thymus tissue. The source of these receptors is a girl under three years old with a congenital heart defect but otherwise immunologically healthy.

The chain joins TRBV21-1 to TRBJ2-7; TRBD1 was called by the table and not checked on the DNA. TRBV21-1 is a documented pseudogene. This CDR3 has 14 residues. The CDR3 nucleotides read TGTGCCAGCAGCAAAGCCGGCAGGGATGGTGAGCAGTACTTC. This encodes CASSKAGRDGEQYF.

V and J are TRBV7-9 and TRBJ2-7; D could derive from TRBD1 or TRBD2 (5 bases each). Germline CDR1 SEHNR, CDR2 FQNEAQ (reference sequence). V shed 5 bases and J shed 4 bases, with 15 bases lying between them. The CDR3 totals 14 residues. The CDR3 loop reads CASSTTGTQYEQYF. DNA of the CDR3: TGTGCCAGCAGCACGACCGGGACCCAATACGAGCAGTACTTC.

This chain links TRBV15 with TRBJ2-3; D uncertain. With 5 bases removed from V and 4 bases from J, the gap between germline ends came to 22 bases. CDR3 size: 17 residues. Germline lookup yields CDR1 LNHNV and CDR2 YYDKDF (reference sequence). The CDR3 sequence: CATSPLLTSNGSDTQYF. In DNA form, the CDR3 reads TGTGCCACCAGCCCCCTCCTTACGAGCAACGGGTCAGATACGCAGTATTTT.

The chain recombines TRBV11-2 with TRBJ2-1; no definite D call. The CDR3 is made up of 13 amino acids. Trimming took off 6 bases at V and 5 bases at J, with 11 bases between the two ends. Germline CDR1 and CDR2: SGHAT and FQNNGV. The CDR3 DNA follows: TGTGCCAGCAGGTCTAAGGCGGACAATGAGCAGTTCTTC. Protein sequence: CASRSKADNEQFF.

The rearrangement uses TRBV5-3 and TRBJ1-4; no clear D gene. TRBV5-3 is given ORF status, its function remaining uncertain. The CDR3 is 15 amino acids. V lost 3 bases, J lost 1 base, and 10 bases lay in between. For the CDR3, the DNA is TGTGCCAGAAGCTGCGCGGGCAAAACTAATGAAAAACTGTTTTTT. This sequence encodes CARSCAGKTNEKLFF.

This chain uses TRBV4-3 with TRBJ2-1, with D possibly being TRBD2 (6 bases). Germline lookup yields CDR1 LGHNA and CDR2 YSLEER. The CDR3 has 17 amino acids. Deletions cut 0 bases from V and 0 bases from J, with 12 bases between. CDR3 sequence: CASSQEAVAVSYNEQFF. DNA of the CDR3: TGCGCCAGCAGCCAAGAGGCGGTAGCGGTCTCCTACAATGAGCAGTTCTTC.

The chain joins TRBV5-1 to TRBJ1-5; D remains ambiguous. This CDR3 spans 12 amino acids. The V gene's germline CDR1 is SGHRS and CDR2 YFSETQ. Trimming took off 0 bases at V and 6 bases at J, with 4 bases between the two ends. CDR3 loop: CASSLEGQPQHF. The CDR3 DNA follows: TGCGCCAGCAGCTTGGAGGGTCAGCCCCAGCATTTT.

This chain connects TRBV18 to TRBJ2-7, with 7 nucleotides matching TRBD1. Germline values: CDR1 KGHSH, CDR2 LQKENI. Germline trimming cut 2 bases from V and 3 bases from J; bases unmatched to any gene: 13. The CDR3 contains 17 residues. CDR3 loop: CASSPSPPGQLIYEQYF. The CDR3 coding sequence is TGTGCCAGCTCACCAAGTCCCCCGGGACAGTTGATCTACGAGCAGTACTTC. Variable domain in full (rest from reference TRBV18 and TRBJ2-7): NAGVMQNPRHLVRRRGQEARLRCSPMKGHSHVYWYRQLPEEGLKFMVYLQKENIIDESGMPKERFSAEFPKEGPSILRIQQVVRGDSAAYFCASSPSPPGQLIYEQYFGPGTRLTVT.

The rearrangement uses TRBV28 and TRBJ2-4; D is perhaps TRBD2 (6 bases). The CDR3 contains 19 residues. The germline V gene has CDR1 MDHEN and CDR2 SYDVKM. Trimming took off 1 base at V and 9 bases at J, with 28 bases between the two ends. The CDR3 spells CASSLLGGSGPVRHGIQYF. In nucleotides, the CDR3 is TGTGCCAGCAGTTTATTAGGAGGGAGCGGGCCTGTTAGGCATGGCATTCAGTACTTC. The variable domain in full, completed from reference TRBV28 and TRBJ2-4, reads DVKVTQSSRYLVKRTGEKVFLECVQDMDHENMFWYRQDPGLGLRLIYFSYDVKMKEKGDIPEGYSVSREKKERFSLILESASTNQTSMYLCASSLLGGSGPVRHGIQYFGAGTRLSVL.

The genes are TRBV28 and TRBJ1-2; perhaps TRBD1 as D (5 bases). Trimming stripped 6 bases from V and 1 base from J, with 12 bases between. The germline V gene encodes CDR1 MDHEN and CDR2 SYDVKM. CDR3 length: 14 residues. CDR3 in DNA: TGTGCCAGCAGCAACGGGGGGGTTAACTATGGCTACACCTTC. Amino acid sequence: CASSNGGVNYGYTF.

This clone was detected only once. Here the CDR3 DNA reads TGTGCCAGCAGTTGTCTAATCGGGGAGCTGTTTTTT. Translated, it gives CASSCLIGELFF. The chain carries TRBV28 and TRBJ2-2; D gene ambiguous. CDR3 length: 12 amino acids. Trimming left V 4 bases short and J 7 bases short, with 7 bases between. Germline V gene data show CDR1 as MDHEN and CDR2 as SYDVKM.

This clone appeared once. The chain is built from TRBV7-9 and TRBJ2-5; 7 bases align to TRBD2. V lost 5 bases, J lost 9 bases, and 6 bases stayed unmatched. The germline V gene has CDR1 SEHNR and CDR2 FQNEAQ (reference sequence). The CDR3 is 12 residues long. DNA of the CDR3: TGTGCCAGCAGCCACCGGCGGGGGTCCCAGTACTTC. Translation gives CASSHRRGSQYF.

The table lists this clone with a few counts. The V gene is TRBV29-1, the J gene TRBJ1-2; TRBD1 is a possible D gene (6 bases). V gave up 7 bases and J gave up 4 bases, with 16 bases separating them. Germline V gene data show CDR1 as SQVTM and CDR2 as ANQGSEA. The CDR3 is 13 amino acids. The CDR3 DNA is TGCAGCGCCGCTGACAGGACCCTCTATGGCTACACCTTC. Amino acids: CSAADRTLYGYTF.

The chain employs TRBV28 and TRBJ2-3, with D unresolved. Germline loops: CDR1 MDHEN, CDR2 SYDVKM. Between the trimmed V and J ends, which lost 10 bases and 7 bases, there was a span of 12 bases. The CDR3 contains 11 residues. The chain's CDR3 is CATSRVNTQYF. DNA of the CDR3: TGTGCCACATCCCGTGTCAATACGCAGTATTTT. The full variable domain, its missing parts supplied by reference TRBV28 and TRBJ2-3, is DVKVTQSSRYLVKRTGEKVFLECVQDMDHENMFWYRQDPGLGLRLIYFSYDVKMKEKGDIPEGYSVSREKKERFSLILESASTNQTSMYLCATSRVNTQYFGPGTRLTVL.

This clone appeared a single time. The rearrangement uses TRBV6-1 and TRBJ2-1; 9 bases match TRBD1. The V and J ends lost 3 bases and 5 bases, in that order; junction bases with no gene match: 5. The CDR3 extends over 15 amino acids. CDR1 MNHNS and CDR2 SASEGT come from the germline V gene. The CDR3 sequence is CASSEGQGLDNEQFF. CDR3 nucleotide sequence: TGTGCCAGCAGTGAGGGACAGGGTTTAGACAATGAGCAGTTCTTC.

This clone was counted a single time. This chain links TRBV2 with TRBJ1-2, with 10 positions matching TRBD1. The CDR3 consists of 15 residues. The germline gives CDR1 SNHLY, CDR2 FYNNEI. The V segment lost 1 base and the J segment 5 bases; nucleotides outside the gene matches: 4. CDR3 bases: TGTGCCAGCAGTGAAGGAAGACAGGGGGCGTATGGCTACACCTTC. Encoded protein: CASSEGRQGAYGYTF.

The chain joins TRBV7-9 to TRBJ1-4; D perhaps matches TRBD1 (6 bases). Trimming took 5 bases from V and 7 from J, leaving 26 bases between them. Germline loops: CDR1 SEHNR, CDR2 FQNEAQ (reference sequence). This CDR3 region has 18 residues. CDR3 protein: CASSPEEGGGANSEKLFF. For the CDR3, the DNA is TGTGCCAGCAGCCCCGAAGAGGGAGGGGGGGCTAATAGTGAAAAACTGTTTTTT.

The gene calls are TRBV7-8 and TRBJ1-1; D not certain. The CDR3 has 15 amino acids. Germline CDR1 and CDR2: SGHVS and FQNEAQ. V was clipped by 1 base and J by 1 base, with 10 bases between them. The CDR3 nucleotides read TGTGCCAGCAGCTTAGAAGGCAGACCGAACACTGAAGCTTTCTTT. Translating gives CASSLEGRPNTEAFF.